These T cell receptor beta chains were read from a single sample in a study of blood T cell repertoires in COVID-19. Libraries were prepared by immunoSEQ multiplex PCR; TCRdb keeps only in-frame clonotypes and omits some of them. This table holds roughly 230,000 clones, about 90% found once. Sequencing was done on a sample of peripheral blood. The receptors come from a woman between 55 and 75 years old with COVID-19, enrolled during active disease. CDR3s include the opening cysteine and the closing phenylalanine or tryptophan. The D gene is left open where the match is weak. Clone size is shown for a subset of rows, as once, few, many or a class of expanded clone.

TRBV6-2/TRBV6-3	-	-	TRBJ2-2	TGTGCCAGCAGTTCCCGTCAAGCAACGAACACCGGGGAGCTGTTTTTT	CASSSRQATNTGELFF
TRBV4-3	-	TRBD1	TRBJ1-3	TGCGCCAGCAGCCAAGGCCTCGGGACCAGGGGGGACACCATATATTTT	CASSQGLGTRGDTIYF
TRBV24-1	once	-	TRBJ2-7	TGTGCCACCAGTGATGGCATAAAACAGTACTTC	CATSDGIKQYF
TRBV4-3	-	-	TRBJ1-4	TGCGCCAGCAGCCATTACCTCCAGGGAAGCAGAGAAAAACTGTTTTTT	CASSHYLQGSREKLFF
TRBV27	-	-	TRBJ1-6	TGTGCCAGCAGTCCCAATCTGGGGGCCACTAATTCACCCCTCCACTTT	CASSPNLGATNSPLHF
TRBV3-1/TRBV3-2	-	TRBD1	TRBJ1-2	TGTGCCAGCAGCCAAGTTGTGGGGACAGGGGGCTATGGCTACACCTTC	CASSQVVGTGGYGYTF
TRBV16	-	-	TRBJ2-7	TGTGCCAGCAGCCAATCTGGAGCAGGGGTCGAGCAGTACTTC	CASSQSGAGVEQYF
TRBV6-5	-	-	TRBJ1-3	TGTGCCAGCAGTTCCCCGAAAGCCGGAAACACCATATATTTT	CASSSPKAGNTIYF
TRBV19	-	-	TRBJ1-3	TGTGCCAGTAGTATCCTCCTCTCCGGGACACCTGGAAACACCATATATTTT	CASSILLSGTPGNTIYF
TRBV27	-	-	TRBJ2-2	TGTGCCAGCAGTTTAAAGGGAGCCGGGGAGCTGTTTTTT	CASSLKGAGELFF
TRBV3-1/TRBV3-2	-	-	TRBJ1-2	TGTGCCAGCACCTTTAGACAGGCTAACTATGGCTACACCTTC	CASTFRQANYGYTF